This TCR beta chain came from a study of blood T cells in healthy people across ages. Study overall: T cells yielded about one barcoded beta molecule per two cells through template switching. Study-wide findings and caveats: Naive CD4+ cell counts and diversity both ran higher in long-lived than in aged donors.

Germline V lookup: CDR1 MNHEY, CDR2 SMNVEV (reference sequence). The CDR3 covers 14 residues. Next came a second PCR, run for about 6 to 12 cycles, which used a sample-barcoded 5' primer along with a J-beta primer mix. TCRdb ran MiXCR on the 5' RACE reads and lists one entry per CDR3 protein. The sample records roughly 560,000 distinct CDR3 sequences, 24% being singletons. Concerning this clonotype: Its target is not known.

These sequences were also reported in another study, on T cells of mothers and their children. That paper states: Both sample barcodes and 2-4 random nucleotides came from the M1S primer of the second PCR. The yield was over 8 million TCR beta CDR3 reads from each mother and approximately 3 million from each child.

This receptor was identified in a boy aged 5-17 years in good health. Material: blood. The gene calls are TRBV27 and TRBJ2-5; D is unclear. Near its end, the DNA agrees better with TRBJ2-7, so the J call may be wrong. The CDR3 here is CASSLKGLQSEQYF. The CDR3 DNA follows: TGTGCCAGCAGTTTAAAAGGTTTGCAATCCGAGCAGTACTTC.